The following is a T cell receptor (beta chain) sequence with its context. No antigen is known for it. The donors had carbamazepine-induced Stevens-Johnson syndrome or toxic epidermal necrolysis. TCR subtype-specific primers in iRepertoire multiplex PCR prepared libraries for bulk and single-cell sequencing. Bulk TCR libraries started from roughly 100-500 ng RNA per sample. TCRdb reprocessed the multiplex PCR reads, with one entry per CDR3 protein and no DNA. Its table records 9,000 to 13,000 distinct CDR3 sequences. The data were obtained in a study of T cells in severe cutaneous drug reactions. Study-level background: Naranjo and ALDEN algorithms identified the culprit drug. Collected from acute- or recovery-stage patients: blister fluids/cells and PBMC. The study, taken as a whole, reports: Blister cells averaged about 31% and PBMC around 5% TRBV12-4 in carbamazepine-induced Stevens-Johnson syndrome or toxic epidermal necrolysis patients.

Germline assignment: CDR1 DFQATT and CDR2 SNEGSKA (reference sequence). This CDR3 comprises 14 residues. V usage is TRBV20-1 and J usage is TRBJ2-7; TCRdb proposes TRBD1, but this gene call is untestable without DNA. This TCR came from a human donor with Stevens-Johnson syndrome, a severe cutaneous drug reaction. The sequenced sample consisted of cells from a skin blister. CDR3 region: CSAQTGTGSYEQYF.